The next 15 T cell receptor beta chains were all read from a single sample in a study of cytomegalovirus exposure and HLA in healthy donors. The PCR ran on 60 Vbeta and 13 Jbeta primers. The table came from immunoSEQ multiplex PCR; TCRdb's copy has only in-frame clones and leaves some out. The sample records roughly 140,000 clones, 80% being singletons. Specimen: PBMCs. The receptors were gathered from a male donor in good health and CMV-seronegative.

The rearrangement uses TRBV30 and TRBJ1-5; D ambiguous. Germline V gene data show CDR1 as GTSNPN and CDR2 as SVGIG (reference sequence). The CDR3 is made up of 12 amino acids. Trimming removed 2 bases from V and 6 bases from J, with 8 bases in between. The CDR3 DNA is TGTGCCTGGAGTTCGGGGAGTCAGCCCCAGCATTTT. Translating it yields CAWSSGSQPQHF.

The J gene is TRBJ1-2, the V gene TRBV11-2, with no clear D. The CDR3 totals 11 residues. V lost 8 bases, J lost 8 bases, and 12 bases lay in between. CDR1 SGHAT and CDR2 FQNNGV come from the germline V gene. Written as DNA, the CDR3 is TGTGCCAGCCAGGCTACGACAGGCTACACCTTC. Protein: CASQATTGYTF.

V gene TRBV18 combines with J gene TRBJ2-7; D might be TRBD2 (6 bases). V shed 3 bases and J shed 1 base, with 19 bases lying between them. The CDR3 is 17 amino acids. Germline V CDR1 and CDR2: KGHSH, LQKENI. Here the CDR3 DNA reads TGTGCCAGCTCACCTTCTGACAGTTTGGGGGGATCCTACGAGCAGTACTTC. It translates to CASSPSDSLGGSYEQYF.

This chain links TRBV30 with TRBJ1-4; D remains ambiguous. Trimming cost V 4 bases and J 4 bases, with 13 bases left between them. The CDR3 is 14 residues long. Germline-derived CDR1 and CDR2 are GTSNPN and SVGIG (reference sequence). For the CDR3, the DNA is TGTGCCTGGATGCGTCGAGGGATTAATGAAAAACTGTTTTTT. This encodes CAWMRRGINEKLFF.

The chain carries TRBV19 and TRBJ1-1, with 8 nucleotides matching TRBD1. J gave up 0 bases and V 6 bases, and 6 bases lay outside the gene matches. CDR3 length: 15 amino acids. Germline V gene sequence: CDR1 LNHDA, CDR2 SQIVND (reference sequence). The CDR3 loop reads CASRLGQGMNTEAFF. For the CDR3, the DNA is TGTGCCAGTAGGCTTGGACAGGGAATGAACACTGAAGCTTTCTTT.

This chain links TRBV19 with TRBJ2-1, with a weak D call TRBD2 (5 bases). The V gene lost 7 bases and the J gene lost 2 bases, with 15 bases spanning the gap. In germline, CDR1 is LNHDA, CDR2 SQIVND (reference sequence). This CDR3 has 15 residues. The CDR3 bases are TGTGCCAGTACCATGGGCCTAGCCGCCTACAATGAGCAGTTCTTC. Protein sequence: CASTMGLAAYNEQFF.

V usage is TRBV7-2 and J usage is TRBJ2-2; D is possibly TRBD2 (8 bases). V was pared by 5 bases and J by 1 base, with 14 bases between. The CDR3 has 16 amino acids. CDR1 and CDR2 (germline): SGHTA, FQGNSA. CDR3 in amino acids: CASSRGGTVNTGELFF. CDR3 sequence (DNA): TGTGCCAGCAGCCGCGGGGGGACAGTGAACACCGGGGAGCTGTTTTTT.

The chain uses TRBV5-6 and TRBJ2-1, with D uncertain. The ends were cut back, 4 bases at V and 5 bases at J, with 10 bases in the middle. The CDR3 has 13 residues. Germline V gives CDR1 SGHDT, CDR2 YYEEEE. CDR3 in DNA: TGTGCCAGCAGCGCGATTGAGAACAATGAGCAGTTCTTC. Its translation is CASSAIENNEQFF.

The chain has TRBV5-4 and TRBJ1-2; D unresolved. CDR1 and CDR2 (germline): SGHNT, YYREEE (reference sequence). The CDR3 spans 12 residues. Trimming removed 0 bases from V and 4 bases from J, with 4 bases in between. The CDR3 DNA follows: TGTGCCAGCAGCTTGGACGGCTATGGCTACACCTTC. Translation: CASSLDGYGYTF.

This chain connects TRBV10-1 to TRBJ1-1; perhaps TRBD1 as D (5 bases). The CDR3 sequence is 12 residues long. Per the germline V gene, CDR1 is WNHNN and CDR2 is SYGVQD (reference sequence). V gave up 7 bases and J gave up 0 bases, with 6 bases separating them. CDR3 nucleotide sequence: TGCGCCAGCAACAGGCTGAACACTGAAGCTTTCTTT. This codes for CASNRLNTEAFF.

The rearrangement uses TRBV19 and TRBJ2-4, with 8 bases matching TRBD1. Trimming at V came to 5 bases and at J to 3 bases, leaving 6 bases not matched to a gene. Per germline, CDR1 LNHDA and CDR2 SQIVND (reference sequence). This CDR3 has 15 amino acids. Written as DNA, the CDR3 is TGTGCCAGTAGTGTCGGACAGGGTATCAAAAACATTCAGTACTTC. Translation gives CASSVGQGIKNIQYF.

This clone has a single count. This rearrangement joins TRBV30 to TRBJ1-2, with a weak D call TRBD1 (5 bases). CDR1 GTSNPN and CDR2 SVGIG come from the germline V gene (reference sequence). Between the trimmed V and J ends, which lost 5 bases and 8 bases, there was a span of 21 bases. The CDR3 runs 14 residues. CDR3 amino acids: CAWEDSSWQWGYTF. CDR3 coding DNA: TGTGCCTGGGAAGACAGTTCTTGGCAGTGGGGCTACACCTTC.

This clone appeared a few times. The chain combines TRBV4-1 with TRBJ2-6, with unresolved D. V lost 0 bases and J lost 1, with 10 bases in between. Germline V CDR1 and CDR2: MGHRA, YSYEKL. This CDR3 is built from 17 residues. The CDR3 loop reads CASSQEPTVSGANVLTF. The DNA of the CDR3 is TGCGCCAGCAGCCAAGAACCCACAGTGTCTGGGGCCAACGTCCTGACTTTC.

CDR3 sequence (DNA): TGTGCCAGCAGCTTTTTTCTCCCTCCTACCTCGGGTGGCTACACCTTC. It specifies CASSFFLPPTSGGYTF. This chain joins TRBV5-6 and TRBJ1-2; D is undetermined. The ends were cut back, 2 bases at V and 7 bases at J, with 21 bases in the middle. Germline-derived CDR1 and CDR2 are SGHDT and YYEEEE. The CDR3 is 16 residues long.

This chain uses TRBV28 with TRBJ2-7; 7 nucleotides line up with TRBD1. Per germline, CDR1 MDHEN and CDR2 SYDVKM. The CDR3 is made up of 15 amino acids. J lost 4 bases, V lost 2 bases, and 8 bases had no gene match. CDR3 coding DNA: TGTGCCAGCAGTTTACCAACGACAGGGTTATACGAGCAGTACTTC. Translation: CASSLPTTGLYEQYF.